This paragraph covers one T cell receptor (beta chain) sequence. The antigen is undetermined. The data were obtained in a study of blood T cells in healthy people across ages. V shed 7 bases and J 6 bases; nucleotides not matched to a gene: 11. CDR3 length: 15 residues. Overall study results and limits: Strong correlation existed between TCR beta diversity and naive T cell percentage. Across the age range, TCR beta diversity per million T cells fell in a roughly linear way. Comparison with aged donors showed that long-lived donors had more naive CD4+ cells and higher diversity.

Next came a second PCR, run for roughly 7 to 12 cycles, which used a sample-barcoded 5' primer along with a J-beta primer mix. Each cDNA molecule was tagged by a template-switch adaptor that had 12 random nucleotides. TCRdb itself ran the 5' RACE reads through MiXCR, one entry per CDR3 protein. The data show about 1,400,000 distinct CDR3 sequences, around 59% seen once. This receptor was taken from a man aged 18 to 30 in good health. The chain recombines TRBV12-3 or TRBV12-4 with TRBJ2-1; 8 nucleotides align to TRBD1. The sample comprised blood. CDR3 region: CASTQDRGFGNEQFF. In nucleotides, the CDR3 is TGTGCCAGCACCCAAGACAGGGGTTTCGGCAATGAGCAGTTCTTC.